This TCR beta chain was captured in a study of cytomegalovirus exposure and HLA in healthy donors. Study-level findings and limits: There were 150 to 200 TCR beta chains listed as cytomegalovirus-associated.

As concerns this clone: Its antigen is undetermined. The junction shows a germline mismatch at one end, possibly a read error.

Germline V gene sequence: CDR1 SSHAT, CDR2 FNYEAQ (reference sequence). CDR3 length: 13 residues. With 60 Vbeta and 13 Jbeta primers, the PCR was carried out. The repertoire was sequenced with immunoSEQ multiplex PCR; TCRdb's copy has only in-frame clones and lacks some. The table lists 90,000 to 120,000 clones, roughly 77% of them singletons. Sequences were obtained from PBMCs. The J gene is TRBJ2-7, the V gene TRBV7-7; D may be TRBD2 (6 bases). The receptor's source is a woman between 50 and 59 years old in good health and CMV-seropositive. CDR3 in amino acids: CASSIAGGYEQYF. CDR3 coding DNA: TGTGCTAGCAGCATTGCCGGGGGCTACGAGCAGTACTTC.